This is a list of T cell receptor beta chains from one sample in a study of CD8+ T cells in alopecia areata. Repertoires were generated with immunoSEQ multiplex PCR, while TCRdb's copy carries only in-frame clones and drops some. The table records 150,000 to 200,000 clones, more than 55% of them present only once. Sequencing was performed on CD4+ T cells sorted from blood, taken between weeks 47 and 50, from a patient treated with tofacitinib. The receptor set was obtained from a human donor with alopecia areata. Both conserved end residues are part of each CDR3. D genes are given only for firm matches.

>NA|TRBJ1-6|TRBV5-6
CASSLETANSPLHF
>NA|TRBJ1-1|TRBV5-6
CASSYDTNTEAFF
>NA|TRBJ1-1|TRBV29-1
CSVTTGFEAFF
>TRBD1|TRBJ1-2|TRBV30
CAWSLGEGANYGYTF
>NA|TRBJ2-3|TRBV9
CASSVTTSTDTQYF
>TRBD1|TRBJ2-1|TRBV6-5
CASSRQGIAYNEQFF
>NA|TRBJ1-6|TRBV30
CAWSGSSNSPLHF
>TRBD2|TRBJ2-1|TRBV7-2
CASSFSLAGGYNEQFF
>TRBD1|TRBJ1-1|TRBV5-1
CASSPGDRGTEAFF
>NA|TRBJ2-5|TRBV29-1
CSVVGSTSYQETQYF
>NA|TRBJ1-5|TRBV2
CASSETGDQPQHF
>TRBD1|TRBJ1-2|TRBV10-2
CASSLRTGEGYTF
>NA|TRBJ2-1|TRBV4-1
CASSQDLTGSYNEQFF
>TRBD1|TRBJ1-6|TRBV30
CAWSSGGTGVSPLHF
>NA|TRBJ2-6|TRBV27
CASSFEGRHSGANVLTF
>TRBD1|TRBJ2-7|TRBV7-8
CASSRRDSGLGEQYF
>NA|TRBJ1-1|TRBV30
CAWSVGRVTEAFF
>TRBD1|TRBJ1-1|TRBV5-6
CASSLTGGPRTEAFF
>TRBD1|TRBJ2-5|TRBV29-1
CSAAGQVGGQETQYF
>TRBD1|TRBJ1-4|TRBV5-6
CASSRDRTGWDEKLFF
>NA|TRBJ1-1|TRBV14
CASSQFPLAEAFF
>NA|TRBJ2-2|TRBV29-1
CSVDHKNTGELFF
>NA|TRBJ1-5|TRBV7-2
CASSPRDTYQPQHF
>TRBD1|TRBJ2-7|TRBV29-1
CSAAKGTGGSYEQYF
>NA|TRBJ2-1|TRBV20-1
CSATGTEQFF
>NA|TRBJ2-2|TRBV5-1
CASSLPLTNTGELFF
>NA|TRBJ2-2|TRBV15
CATSDGTANTGELFF
>NA|TRBJ1-2|TRBV7-2
CASSLSGSGYGYTF
>TRBD1|TRBJ1-1|TRBV30
CAWRGQTNTEAFF
>TRBD2|TRBJ2-3|TRBV4-1
CASSQRLLAGVADTQYF
>TRBD1|TRBJ1-2|TRBV4-1
CASSLLGQGAKGYTF
>NA|TRBJ2-3|TRBV2
CASSDSAGSTDTQYF
>NA|TRBJ1-1|TRBV11-2
CASSLGAPNTEAFF
>TRBD1|TRBJ1-2|TRBV28
CASRGTGGINGYTF
>NA|TRBJ1-1|TRBV29-1
CSVEGAGGTEAFF
>NA|TRBJ2-2|TRBV5-1
CASRQQSTGELFF
>NA|TRBJ2-3|TRBV29-1
CSVGSHIQDTQYF
>TRBD2|TRBJ2-7|TRBV15
CATSSLGTSGNSYEQYF
>TRBD1|TRBJ2-5|TRBV19
CASSDRGETQYF
>TRBD1|TRBJ1-2|TRBV30
CAWTRQGRGYTF
>TRBD1|TRBJ2-1|TRBV2
CASSEGQGAYNEQFF